The rows below give T cell receptor beta chains drawn from one sample of a study of CD8+ T cells in alopecia areata. Repertoires were generated with immunoSEQ multiplex PCR, while TCRdb's copy carries only in-frame clones and drops some. The sample has some 110,000 clones; approximately 38% are singletons. The sample consisted of CD4+ T cells sorted from blood. The receptors derive from a human donor with alopecia areata. Each CDR3 is given with its conserved first and last residue. D genes are given only for firm matches. Clone sizes are given selectively: once, few, many, or a class where the clone is expanded.

v_gene: TRBV29-1
abundance: few
d_gene: .
j_gene: TRBJ2-1
CDR3nt: TGCAGCGCCCGAACGTACCATGAGCAGTTCTTC
CDR3aa: CSARTYHEQFF

v_gene: TRBV30
abundance: once
d_gene: TRBD1
j_gene: TRBJ2-4
CDR3nt: TGTGCCTGGAGTCCCCAGGGGGCGCTTGCCAAAAACATTCAGTACTTC
CDR3aa: CAWSPQGALAKNIQYF

v_gene: TRBV29-1
abundance: few
d_gene: .
j_gene: TRBJ1-1
CDR3nt: TGCAGCGTTGAGGCGGGACTGAACACTGAAGCTTTCTTT
CDR3aa: CSVEAGLNTEAFF

v_gene: TRBV6-5
abundance: .
d_gene: TRBD1
j_gene: TRBJ2-2
CDR3nt: TGTGCCAGCATCCAGACAGGGTCCGGGGAGCTGTTTTTT
CDR3aa: CASIQTGSGELFF

v_gene: TRBV23-1
abundance: few
d_gene: .
j_gene: TRBJ2-3
CDR3nt: TGCGCCAGCAGTCAACCAACCCTCGGGGGAGTCACAGATACGCAGTATTTT
CDR3aa: CASSQPTLGGVTDTQYF

v_gene: TRBV10-3
abundance: many
d_gene: .
j_gene: TRBJ2-3
CDR3nt: TGTGCCATCGCCTTAGGTACAGATACGCAGTATTTT
CDR3aa: CAIALGTDTQYF

v_gene: TRBV5-1
abundance: few
d_gene: .
j_gene: TRBJ2-3
CDR3nt: TGCGCCAGCAGCTTGTCGGCCCCTTTCACAGATACGCAGTATTTT
CDR3aa: CASSLSAPFTDTQYF

v_gene: TRBV19
abundance: few
d_gene: TRBD1
j_gene: TRBJ2-7
CDR3nt: TGTGCCAGTAGTATCGGGGACAGGGTGAGTGAGCAGTACTTC
CDR3aa: CASSIGDRVSEQYF

v_gene: TRBV7-3
abundance: few
d_gene: .
j_gene: TRBJ1-1
CDR3nt: TGTGCCAGCAGCTTAATGGGGAACACTGAAGCTTTCTTT
CDR3aa: CASSLMGNTEAFF

v_gene: TRBV4-3
abundance: .
d_gene: .
j_gene: TRBJ2-7
CDR3nt: TGCGCCAGCAGCCAAAAGTTAAAGGACCACGAGCAGTACTTC
CDR3aa: CASSQKLKDHEQYF

v_gene: TRBV4-1
abundance: .
d_gene: TRBD2
j_gene: TRBJ2-7
CDR3nt: TGCGCCAGCAGCCAATCTAGACTAGCGGGAGACCACGAGCAGTACTTC
CDR3aa: CASSQSRLAGDHEQYF

v_gene: TRBV14
abundance: .
d_gene: .
j_gene: TRBJ2-2
CDR3nt: TGTGCCAGCAGCCAAGATAGAAAGGAGCGATCGAACACCGGGGAGCTGTTTTTT
CDR3aa: CASSQDRKERSNTGELFF

v_gene: TRBV20-1
abundance: .
d_gene: .
j_gene: TRBJ1-2
CDR3nt: TGCAGTGCCGCAGGTCTCTATGGCTACACCTTC
CDR3aa: CSAAGLYGYTF

v_gene: TRBV7-9
abundance: once
d_gene: TRBD1
j_gene: TRBJ2-3
CDR3nt: TGTGCCAGCAGCCACCGGACAGGGTGGCCAGATACGCAGTATTTT
CDR3aa: CASSHRTGWPDTQYF

v_gene: TRBV2
abundance: .
d_gene: .
j_gene: TRBJ2-7
CDR3nt: TGTGCCAGCAGGATATACGAGCAGTACTTC
CDR3aa: CASRIYEQYF

v_gene: TRBV7-7
abundance: .
d_gene: .
j_gene: TRBJ2-5
CDR3nt: TGTGCTAGCAGCGTAGGGGAGACCCAGTACTTC
CDR3aa: CASSVGETQYF

v_gene: TRBV29-1
abundance: .
d_gene: TRBD1
j_gene: TRBJ1-1
CDR3nt: TGCAGCGGGGGGACAGGGGAGACTGAAGCTTTCTTT
CDR3aa: CSGGTGETEAFF

v_gene: TRBV30
abundance: .
d_gene: .
j_gene: TRBJ2-7
CDR3nt: TGTGCCTGGGCCTCGAGTGTTTACGAGCAGTACTTC
CDR3aa: CAWASSVYEQYF

v_gene: TRBV9
abundance: .
d_gene: .
j_gene: TRBJ2-3
CDR3nt: TGTGCCAGCAGCGGAGAGGTCCGGGGAGATACGCAGTATTTT
CDR3aa: CASSGEVRGDTQYF